The entry below describes one T cell receptor beta chain. A read error may produce the germline difference seen at one junction end. The sample originates from a study of CD8+CD57+ T cells in acquired aplastic anemia. By flow cytometry, patients selected for sequencing had shown an expansion of CD8+CD57+ cells. The CDR3 totals 12 residues. CDR1 and CDR2 from the germline V gene are SGHDN and FVKESK. TCR beta VDJ and CDR3 were profiled, and genomic DNA was the template. TCRdb re-called the reads through MiXCR, storing one row per CDR3 protein. The profile shows hundreds of thousands of distinct CDR3 sequences, around 32% of them singletons.

The V gene is TRBV14, the J gene TRBJ2-5, with D hard to call. Sequencing was performed on sorted CD4+, CD8+, or CD8+CD57+ T cells (not recorded which) from PBMCs. The TCR comes from a human donor with aplastic anemia. CDR3 DNA sequence: TGTGCCGGCAGCTTCCGGTTGGAGACCCAGTACTTC. Protein sequence: CAGSFRLETQYF.